The 32 T cell receptor beta chains below all came from one sample that was sequenced in a study of glioma-infiltrating T cells after dendritic cell vaccination. This table comes from immunoSEQ multiplex PCR, and its TCRdb copy is limited to in-frame clones, with some not included. This sample has roughly 80,000 clones, with 70% to 90% found just once. The sample here was blood, taken before dendritic cell vaccination. These TCRs come from a human donor with glioblastoma.

This rearrangement joins TRBV20-1 to TRBJ2-2; no clear D. V shed 3 bases and J shed 6 bases, with 5 bases lying between them. Per the germline V gene, CDR1 is DFQATT and CDR2 is SNEGSKA (reference sequence). CDR3 length: 11 residues. The CDR3 spells CSASRSGELFF. Here the CDR3 DNA reads TGCAGTGCTAGTCGGTCCGGGGAGCTGTTTTTT.

The chain carries TRBV15 and TRBJ1-3; no clear D gene. CDR3 size: 15 residues. The germline V and J ends were trimmed by 0 bases and 5 bases, with 11 bases remaining between them. Per germline, CDR1 LNHNV and CDR2 YYDKDF (reference sequence). The DNA for the CDR3 is TGTGCCACCAGCAGAGATCTTGGCCAGAGAAACACCATATATTTT. This gives the protein CATSRDLGQRNTIYF.

The V call is TRBV9, the J call TRBJ2-3; tentative D call: TRBD2 (5 bases). CDR1 SGDLS and CDR2 YYNGEE come from the germline V gene. Trimming took 0 bases from V and 1 from J, leaving 6 bases between them. The CDR3 totals 14 residues. The CDR3 here is CASSVGGRTDTQYF. The CDR3 DNA follows: TGTGCCAGCAGCGTAGGCGGGCGCACAGATACGCAGTATTTT.

V gene TRBV9 combines with J gene TRBJ2-2; perhaps TRBD2 as D (6 bases). Germline values: CDR1 SGDLS, CDR2 YYNGEE. The CDR3 is made up of 16 amino acids. V shed 1 base and J shed 0 bases, with 10 bases lying between them. The CDR3 DNA reads TGTGCCAGCAGCGTATTGCTAGCGACGAACACCGGGGAGCTGTTTTTT. It is translated as CASSVLLATNTGELFF.

The V call is TRBV30, the J call TRBJ1-4; no firm D call. The CDR3 runs 14 residues. V was pared by 2 bases and J by 6 bases, with 13 bases between. CDR1 is GTSNPN, CDR2 SVGIG, per germline (reference sequence). This chain's CDR3 is CAWSRSGGDEKLFF. The CDR3 DNA sequence: TGTGCCTGGAGTCGTAGCGGTGGGGATGAAAAACTGTTTTTT.

This clone was picked up one time. This chain joins TRBV5-1 and TRBJ2-5, with a tentative D call TRBD2 (5 bases). The germline V gene has CDR1 SGHRS and CDR2 YFSETQ. The CDR3 is made up of 14 amino acids. Trimming cost V 4 bases and J 5 bases, with 15 bases left between them. The CDR3 sequence is CASSPGSDPETQYF. In DNA, the CDR3 is TGCGCCAGCAGCCCCGGTAGCGATCCGGAGACCCAGTACTTC.

This clone has more than one count but fewer than ten. The J gene is TRBJ1-1, the V gene TRBV5-4; D is ambiguous. With 4 bases removed from V and 2 bases from J, the gap between germline ends came to 15 bases. The CDR3 is 15 residues long. Germline V CDR1 and CDR2: SGHNT, YYREEE (reference sequence). CDR3 amino acids: CASSRAEGGNTEAFF. CDR3 nucleotide sequence: TGTGCCAGCAGCCGGGCGGAGGGAGGCAACACTGAAGCTTTCTTT.

This chain uses TRBV7-3 with TRBJ2-1; TRBD2 agrees at 8 bases. The CDR3 length is 17 residues. From germline, CDR1 is SGHTA and CDR2 FQGTGA. The V segment lost 1 base and the J segment 2 bases; nucleotides outside the gene matches: 7. The CDR3 DNA reads as TGTGCCAGCAGCTTAATTGGCCGGGAGGGCCCCTACAATGAGCAGTTCTTC. Amino acid sequence: CASSLIGREGPYNEQFF.

The V and J genes are TRBV5-1 and TRBJ2-2, with TRBD2 matching over 8 bases. V shed 6 bases and J 6 bases; nucleotides not matched to a gene: 7. CDR1 is SGHRS and CDR2 is YFSETQ in the germline V gene. CDR3 length: 14 residues. The CDR3 loop reads CASKNVGGAGELFF. The CDR3 nucleotides are TGCGCCAGCAAAAACGTCGGGGGGGCCGGGGAGCTGTTTTTT.

The V gene is TRBV19, the J gene TRBJ1-5, with D uncertain. This CDR3 is 14 amino acids long. Per the germline V gene, CDR1 is LNHDA and CDR2 is SQIVND (reference sequence). Trimming left V 3 bases short and J 7 bases short, with 13 bases between. CDR3 region: CASSISRPHQPQHF. CDR3 bases: TGTGCCAGTAGTATTTCCAGGCCTCACCAGCCCCAGCATTTT.

The chain employs TRBV7-9 and TRBJ2-1; 11 positions match TRBD2. Germline CDR1 is SEHNR and CDR2 is FQNEAQ (reference sequence). J gave up 3 bases and V 1 base, and 8 bases lay outside the gene matches. The CDR3 spans 18 residues. CDR3 nucleotide sequence: TGTGCCAGCAGCTTAGATTTAATAGCGGGGGGGCACTACAATGAGCAGTTCTTC. Protein: CASSLDLIAGGHYNEQFF.

This sequence joins TRBV9 and TRBJ1-2; D may be TRBD1 (5 bases). CDR3 length: 14 amino acids. Germline loops: CDR1 SGDLS, CDR2 YYNGEE. V was clipped by 6 bases and J by 4 bases, with 16 bases between them. CDR3 amino acids: CASTRDPQGYGYTF. CDR3 bases: TGTGCCAGCACCAGGGATCCCCAGGGCTATGGCTACACCTTC.

This clone occurred a few times. The V call is TRBV7-2, the J call TRBJ2-7; 8 bases line up with TRBD2. Unmatched junction bases numbered 7, after V lost 2 bases and J lost 4 bases. Germline assignment: CDR1 SGHTA and CDR2 FQGNSA. The CDR3 covers 15 residues. The CDR3 reads CASSLRLGGAYEQYF. The CDR3 DNA follows: TGTGCCAGCAGCTTACGACTCGGGGGGGCGTACGAGCAGTACTTC.

The CDR3 protein is CASREAGTQYF. The DNA of the CDR3 is TGTGCCAGCAGGGAGGCGGGTACGCAGTATTTT. This chain uses TRBV6-6 with TRBJ2-3; perhaps TRBD2 as D (5 bases). Trimming stripped 6 bases from V and 8 bases from J, with 9 bases between. CDR1 is MNHNY and CDR2 is SVGAGI in the germline V gene (reference sequence). The CDR3 runs 11 residues.

This clone was counted between two and nine times. The rearrangement uses TRBV6-1 and TRBJ1-1, with 7 positions matching TRBD1. Germline-derived CDR1 and CDR2 are MNHNS and SASEGT. The CDR3 length is 14 residues. V gave up 5 bases and J gave up 4 bases; unmatched junction bases: 7. CDR3 residues: CASSQTGLGTEAFF. The CDR3 DNA reads as TGTGCCAGCAGTCAGACAGGGCTGGGCACTGAAGCTTTCTTT.

The rearrangement joins TRBV11-2 to TRBJ2-1, with TRBD2 matching 10 bases. After removal of 1 base from V and 9 bases from J, the junction contained 9 bases not matched to a gene. Germline CDR1 reads SGHAT; CDR2 reads FQNNGV. This CDR3 is built from 16 residues. CDR3 residues: CASSLVGSGRAGEQFF. CDR3 nucleotide sequence: TGTGCCAGCAGCTTAGTGGGCAGCGGGAGGGCCGGTGAGCAGTTCTTC.

The rearrangement joins TRBV6-1 to TRBJ2-3; 8 nucleotides line up with TRBD1. CDR1 MNHNS and CDR2 SASEGT come from the germline V gene. The CDR3 covers 15 residues. Germline trimming cut 4 bases from V and 2 bases from J; bases unmatched to any gene: 5. Here the CDR3 DNA reads TGTGCCAGCAGTGCACAGGGGGTGAACACAGATACGCAGTATTTT. Protein: CASSAQGVNTDTQYF.

DNA for the CDR3: TGTGCCAGTACGGACCGACAGCGCCAAGGTTGGGGCTACACCTTC. This sequence encodes CASTDRQRQGWGYTF. The chain joins TRBV19 to TRBJ1-2, with D possibly being TRBD1 (5 bases). The V gene lost 7 bases and the J gene lost 8 bases, with 23 bases spanning the gap. This CDR3 has 15 amino acids. Per germline, CDR1 LNHDA and CDR2 SQIVND (reference sequence).

The V gene is TRBV6-6, the J gene TRBJ2-5, with D perhaps TRBD2 (5 bases). This CDR3 is built from 15 residues. Germline V gives CDR1 MNHNY, CDR2 SVGAGI (reference sequence). Trimming removed 6 bases at V and 4 bases at J, with 18 bases between. The CDR3 is CASSPSPAASETQYF. As DNA, the CDR3 is TGTGCCAGCAGCCCTAGCCCCGCAGCTTCAGAGACCCAGTACTTC.

The J gene is TRBJ1-3, the V gene TRBV9; D not certain. CDR1 and CDR2 from the germline V gene are SGDLS and YYNGEE. With 3 bases removed from V and 0 bases from J, the gap between germline ends came to 10 bases. The CDR3 runs to 15 residues. The CDR3 spells CASSATIDSGNTIYF. CDR3 nucleotides: TGTGCCAGCAGCGCTACCATTGACTCTGGAAACACCATATATTTT.

The gene calls are TRBV27 and TRBJ2-2; 7 bases line up with TRBD1. With 6 bases clipped from V and 6 bases from J, the junction kept 10 bases outside the gene matches. This CDR3 is 15 amino acids long. Germline loops: CDR1 MNHEY, CDR2 SMNVEV (reference sequence). The CDR3, as DNA: TGTGCCAGCAGCTACAGGGGACATAACCCCGGGGAGCTGTTTTTT. It yields the protein CASSYRGHNPGELFF.

V is TRBV5-1 and J is TRBJ1-3; D not resolved. Germline V CDR1 and CDR2: SGHRS, YFSETQ. The V end lost 4 bases, the J end lost 0 bases, and 11 bases lay between the germline ends. The CDR3 contains 15 residues. The chain's CDR3 is CASSRTGNSGNTIYF. Written as DNA, the CDR3 is TGCGCCAGCAGCCGGACGGGGAACTCTGGAAACACCATATATTTT.

The chain employs TRBV2 and TRBJ2-1, with 7 bases that match TRBD2. Looked up from germline, CDR1 is SNHLY and CDR2 is FYNNEI. This CDR3 region has 15 residues. V shed 6 bases, J shed 2 bases, and the junction held 7 bases outside the gene matches. In nucleotides, the CDR3 is TGTGCCAGCAGGTCTAGCGGTTCGGCCTACAATGAGCAGTTCTTC. Amino acid sequence: CASRSSGSAYNEQFF.

The chain recombines TRBV10-3 with TRBJ2-7, with TRBD1 matching over 8 bases. Germline V CDR1 and CDR2: ENHRY, SYGVKD. The CDR3 totals 14 residues. V trimming: 2 bases; J trimming: 9 bases; junction bases outside the gene matches: 9. The DNA of the CDR3 is TGTGCCATCAGTGAGACAGGGGGGTCTACAGGGCAGTACTTC. Its translation is CAISETGGSTGQYF.

This chain joins TRBV27 and TRBJ2-1; 11 bases align to TRBD2. CDR3 length: 13 amino acids. Per germline, CDR1 MNHEY and CDR2 SMNVEV (reference sequence). V was clipped by 6 bases and J by 6 bases; unmatched bases: 1. The CDR3 loop reads CASRLAGANEQFF. The CDR3 coding sequence is TGTGCCAGCAGACTAGCGGGGGCCAATGAGCAGTTCTTC.

In the case of this clone: A junction end diverges from the germline sequence, so it may reflect a read error. This sample also contains other DNA sequences that code for the same CDR3. The chain joins TRBV9 to TRBJ1-6; D is possibly TRBD1 (5 bases). The V gene's germline CDR1 is SGDLS and CDR2 YYNGEE. The CDR3 spans 14 residues. The CDR3 spells CASRRGSYNSPLHF. As DNA, the CDR3 is TGTGCCAGCAGGCGGGGCTCTTATAATTCCCCCCTCCACTTT.

V is TRBV6-6 and J is TRBJ1-2; no clear D. Trimming removed 6 bases from V and 1 base from J, with 6 bases in between. Germline values: CDR1 MNHNY, CDR2 SVGAGI (reference sequence). The CDR3 runs to 12 residues. The CDR3 here is CASRNSNYGYTF. The DNA of the CDR3 is TGTGCCAGCAGGAACAGTAACTATGGCTACACCTTC.

This chain connects TRBV5-1 to TRBJ2-7; 9 positions match TRBD1. CDR1 and CDR2 (germline): SGHRS, YFSETQ. The CDR3 covers 11 residues. V lost 4 bases to trimming and J lost 11 bases; unmatched junction nucleotides: 4. The CDR3 bases are TGCGCCAGCAGCAAGGGACAGGGAAAGTACTTC. It is translated as CASSKGQGKYF.

This CDR3 is CASSVVPGTGELFF. In nucleotides, the CDR3 is TGTGCCAGCAGCGTAGTCCCGGGCACCGGGGAGCTGTTTTTT. The rearrangement uses TRBV9 and TRBJ2-2; D remains ambiguous. This CDR3 has 14 amino acids. Trimming stripped 0 bases from V and 4 bases from J, with 7 bases between. Germline V lookup: CDR1 SGDLS, CDR2 YYNGEE.

V gene TRBV11-3 combines with J gene TRBJ2-2; D unresolved. The V gene's germline CDR1 is SGHNT and CDR2 YENEEA. The V gene lost 0 bases and the J gene lost 1 base, with 12 bases spanning the gap. The CDR3 has 17 amino acids. In nucleotides, the CDR3 is TGTGCCAGCAGCTTAGACTCTGGCGGCCTGAACACCGGGGAGCTGTTTTTT. As protein: CASSLDSGGLNTGELFF.

The rearrangement joins TRBV25-1 to TRBJ2-2, with no clear D. The V end was cut by 3 bases, the J end by 9 bases, with 8 bases between. The CDR3 sequence is 12 residues long. CDR1 and CDR2 (germline): MGHDK, SYGVNS. For the CDR3, the DNA is TGTGCCAGCAGTGATAAAGAGCGGGAGCTGTTTTTT. Translating it yields CASSDKERELFF.

The chain has TRBV7-9 and TRBJ2-7; D call uncertain. The V gene lost 5 bases and the J gene lost 5 bases, with 10 bases spanning the gap. CDR1 and CDR2 (germline): SEHNR, FQNEAQ (reference sequence). This CDR3 is 12 amino acids long. The CDR3 nucleotides are TGTGCCAGCAGCCTACAGTATCACGAGCAGTACTTC. It codes for CASSLQYHEQYF.